This entry concerns a single T cell receptor beta chain. The antigen is not known. The data stem from a study of cytomegalovirus exposure and HLA in healthy donors. The germline V gene encodes CDR1 SQVTM and CDR2 ANQGSEA. CDR3 length: 12 amino acids. Trimming pared 5 bases from V and 2 bases from J, leaving 9 bases between. Study conclusions and caveats: Most of the CMV-associated TCR beta chains (in a later analysis) appeared to be HLA-restricted.

The PCR contained 60 Vbeta and 13 Jbeta primers. Profiling relied on immunoSEQ multiplex PCR, and the TCRdb table lists in-frame clones only, not all of them. The sample carries under 130,000 clones, 75% to 90% recorded once. The chain has TRBV29-1 and TRBJ2-5, with a tentative D call TRBD2 (5 bases). The receptor's source is a man aged 25 to 40 in good health and CMV-seropositive. Sequenced material: PBMCs. The CDR3 loop is CSVWRVQETQYF. CDR3 bases: TGCAGCGTTTGGCGGGTACAAGAGACCCAGTACTTC. The full variable domain, in which reference TRBV29-1 and TRBJ2-5 provide the parts outside the CDR3, is SAVISQKPSRDICQRGTSLTIQCQVDSQVTMMFWYRQQPGQSLTLIATANQGSEATYESGFVIDKFPISRPNLTFSTLTVSNMSPEDSSIYLCSVWRVQETQYFGPGTRLLVL.